These T cell receptor beta chains were read from a single sample in a study of blood T cells in healthy people across ages. Via MiXCR, TCRdb re-called the 5' RACE reads, giving one row per CDR3 protein. The data hold roughly 1.5 million distinct CDR3 sequences, with approximately 42% observed a single time. Material: blood. Receptors originate from a woman under 30 in good health. Each CDR3 is given with its conserved first and last residue. Fields, in order: J gene, clone size, V gene, D gene, CDR3 protein, CDR3 DNA. D genes are given only for firm matches. Clone size is shown for a subset of rows, as once, few, many or a class of expanded clone.

j_call: TRBJ2-7; clone_size: few; v_call: TRBV13; d_call: -; cdr3_aa: CASSLEDRPFQQYF; cdr3_nt: TGTGCCAGCAGCTTAGAAGACCGTCCGTTCCAGCAGTACTTC
j_call: TRBJ1-5; clone_size: once; v_call: TRBV6-5; d_call: -; cdr3_aa: CASSYSGGMQPQHF; cdr3_nt: TGTGCCAGCAGTTACTCGGGGGGAATGCAGCCCCAGCATTTT
j_call: TRBJ2-5; clone_size: -; v_call: TRBV15; d_call: -; cdr3_aa: CATAPRFQETQYF; cdr3_nt: TGTGCCACCGCACCCAGGTTCCAAGAGACCCAGTACTTC
j_call: TRBJ1-5; clone_size: -; v_call: TRBV4-3; d_call: -; cdr3_aa: CASSQDRSPHQPQHF; cdr3_nt: TGCGCCAGCAGCCAAGACAGGAGCCCCCATCAGCCCCAGCATTTT
j_call: TRBJ2-5; clone_size: many; v_call: TRBV7-2; d_call: -; cdr3_aa: CASSLGHKETQYF; cdr3_nt: TGTGCCAGCAGCCTCGGCCATAAAGAGACCCAGTACTTC
j_call: TRBJ2-7; clone_size: -; v_call: TRBV5-1; d_call: -; cdr3_aa: CASSLTGLRSSYEQYF; cdr3_nt: TGCGCCAGCAGTCTCACGGGACTCAGGAGCTCCTACGAGCAGTACTTC
j_call: TRBJ1-2; clone_size: few; v_call: TRBV20-1; d_call: -; cdr3_aa: CSASAGQFYGYTF; cdr3_nt: TGCAGTGCTAGTGCCGGACAGTTCTATGGCTACACCTTC
j_call: TRBJ1-2; clone_size: few; v_call: TRBV7-2; d_call: -; cdr3_aa: CASSSALGVANYGYTF; cdr3_nt: TGTGCCAGCAGCTCCGCCCTTGGGGTAGCTAACTATGGCTACACCTTC
j_call: TRBJ2-1; clone_size: -; v_call: TRBV24-1; d_call: -; cdr3_aa: CATSDLWGAQFF; cdr3_nt: TGTGCCACCAGTGATTTGTGGGGGGCTCAGTTCTTC
j_call: TRBJ2-3; clone_size: few; v_call: TRBV7-2; d_call: -; cdr3_aa: CASSARYTDTQYF; cdr3_nt: TGTGCCAGCAGCGCTAGGTACACAGATACGCAGTATTTT
j_call: TRBJ2-7; clone_size: -; v_call: TRBV5-1; d_call: TRBD2; cdr3_aa: CASSGGLAGVYEQYF; cdr3_nt: TGCGCCAGCAGCGGTGGGCTAGCGGGAGTTTACGAGCAGTACTTC
j_call: TRBJ2-6; clone_size: few; v_call: TRBV20-1; d_call: -; cdr3_aa: CSARRGANVLTF; cdr3_nt: TGCAGTGCTAGGAGGGGGGCCAACGTCCTGACTTTC
j_call: TRBJ2-5; clone_size: -; v_call: TRBV24-1; d_call: -; cdr3_aa: CATRDLGCEQYF; cdr3_nt: TGTGCCACCAGGGATCTGGGTTGTGAGCAGTACTTC
j_call: TRBJ2-1; clone_size: -; v_call: TRBV7-3; d_call: -; cdr3_aa: CASSSMGLNGQFF; cdr3_nt: TGTGCCAGCAGCTCAATGGGGTTGAATGGGCAGTTCTTC
j_call: TRBJ2-6; clone_size: few; v_call: TRBV6-4; d_call: -; cdr3_aa: CASSDSSSGANVPTF; cdr3_nt: TGTGCCAGCAGTGACTCCAGCTCTGGGGCCAACGTCCCGACTTTC
j_call: TRBJ2-7; clone_size: -; v_call: TRBV4-2; d_call: -; cdr3_aa: CASSQDYGRVVGSYEQYF; cdr3_nt: TGTGCCAGCAGCCAAGATTACGGCAGGGTCGTGGGCTCCTACGAGCAGTACTTC
j_call: TRBJ1-1; clone_size: -; v_call: TRBV20-1; d_call: -; cdr3_aa: CSARDVQGMNTEAFF; cdr3_nt: TGCAGTGCTAGAGACGTACAGGGAATGAACACTGAAGCTTTCTTT
j_call: TRBJ2-7; clone_size: -; v_call: TRBV29-1; d_call: -; cdr3_aa: CSVAQGYPNEQYF; cdr3_nt: TGCAGCGTTGCCCAGGGGTATCCTAACGAGCAGTACTTC
j_call: TRBJ2-2; clone_size: once; v_call: TRBV5-1; d_call: TRBD2; cdr3_aa: CASSRGLAGDTGELFF; cdr3_nt: TGCGCCAGCAGCCGTGGACTAGCGGGGGACACCGGGGAGCTGTTTTTT
j_call: TRBJ2-1; clone_size: -; v_call: TRBV6-2/TRBV6-3; d_call: TRBD2; cdr3_aa: CASSFGTSGSLYNEQFF; cdr3_nt: TGTGCCAGCAGTTTCGGGACTAGCGGGTCGTTGTACAATGAGCAGTTCTTC
j_call: TRBJ2-5; clone_size: -; v_call: TRBV5-1; d_call: TRBD1; cdr3_aa: CASFSPDRASSYPETQYF; cdr3_nt: TGCGCCAGCTTCTCCCCGGACAGGGCCAGCTCTTACCCAGAGACCCAGTACTTC
j_call: TRBJ1-2; clone_size: many; v_call: TRBV15; d_call: -; cdr3_aa: CATSRDLWIGNLNYGYTF; cdr3_nt: TGTGCCACCAGCAGAGATCTGTGGATCGGGAACCTAAACTATGGCTACACCTTC
j_call: TRBJ2-5; clone_size: -; v_call: TRBV20-1; d_call: TRBD2; cdr3_aa: CSARDPAGGTTGQETQYF; cdr3_nt: TGCAGTGCTAGAGATCCGGCAGGAGGGACTACCGGGCAAGAGACCCAGTACTTC
j_call: TRBJ2-5; clone_size: few; v_call: TRBV7-2; d_call: -; cdr3_aa: CASSLARAQETQYF; cdr3_nt: TGTGCCAGCAGCTTAGCTAGGGCACAGGAGACCCAGTACTTC
j_call: TRBJ2-5; clone_size: once; v_call: TRBV7-9; d_call: -; cdr3_aa: CASSFHGLDETQYF; cdr3_nt: TGTGCCAGCAGCTTTCATGGGCTAGACGAGACCCAGTACTTC
j_call: TRBJ2-1; clone_size: -; v_call: TRBV6-6; d_call: TRBD2; cdr3_aa: CASSYFAGGGGNEQFF; cdr3_nt: TGTGCCAGCAGTTACTTTGCGGGTGGGGGGGGAAATGAGCAGTTCTTC
j_call: TRBJ2-7; clone_size: -; v_call: TRBV18; d_call: TRBD2; cdr3_aa: CASSPLLAGGDNEQYF; cdr3_nt: TGTGCCAGCTCACCCTTACTAGCGGGGGGCGACAATGAGCAGTACTTC
j_call: TRBJ2-7; clone_size: -; v_call: TRBV28; d_call: -; cdr3_aa: CASSLGYVCRGLSCEQYF; cdr3_nt: TGTGCCAGCAGTTTAGGTTATGTGTGTCGGGGCCTGTCCTGCGAGCAGTACTTC
j_call: TRBJ2-1; clone_size: -; v_call: TRBV11-2; d_call: -; cdr3_aa: CASRVTSSNEQFF; cdr3_nt: TGTGCCAGCAGGGTGACTAGTTCCAATGAGCAGTTCTTC
j_call: TRBJ2-7; clone_size: -; v_call: TRBV7-2; d_call: -; cdr3_aa: CASISTRLGGGDEQYF; cdr3_nt: TGTGCCAGCATCTCCACGCGACTAGGAGGAGGGGACGAGCAGTACTTC
j_call: TRBJ2-1; clone_size: few; v_call: TRBV28; d_call: -; cdr3_aa: CASSLLTIASYNEQFF; cdr3_nt: TGTGCCAGCAGTTTATTAACAATTGCATCCTACAATGAGCAGTTCTTC
j_call: TRBJ2-7; clone_size: -; v_call: TRBV6-5; d_call: -; cdr3_aa: CASSYSTPHCEQYF; cdr3_nt: TGTGCCAGCAGTTACTCGACCCCCCACTGCGAGCAGTACTTC
j_call: TRBJ1-2; clone_size: few; v_call: TRBV7-9; d_call: -; cdr3_aa: CASSFFMPGHGYTF; cdr3_nt: TGTGCCAGCAGCTTCTTCATGCCGGGACATGGCTACACCTTC
j_call: TRBJ1-5; clone_size: -; v_call: TRBV7-9; d_call: -; cdr3_aa: CASSLAHSQPQHF; cdr3_nt: TGTGCCAGCAGCTTAGCCCACAGTCAGCCCCAGCATTTT
j_call: TRBJ2-7; clone_size: -; v_call: TRBV15; d_call: -; cdr3_aa: CATSRAEGYEQYF; cdr3_nt: TGTGCCACCAGCAGAGCAGAGGGCTACGAGCAGTACTTC
j_call: TRBJ2-7; clone_size: -; v_call: TRBV4-2; d_call: TRBD1; cdr3_aa: CASSHYPGQGSYEQYF; cdr3_nt: TGTGCCAGCAGCCACTATCCGGGACAGGGCTCTTACGAGCAGTACTTC
j_call: TRBJ2-1; clone_size: few; v_call: TRBV7-6; d_call: -; cdr3_aa: CASSVDANAEQFF; cdr3_nt: TGTGCCAGCAGCGTCGACGCTAACGCTGAGCAGTTCTTC
j_call: TRBJ2-1; clone_size: -; v_call: TRBV7-3; d_call: -; cdr3_aa: CASSLGANELFF; cdr3_nt: TGTGCCAGCAGCTTAGGCGCCAATGAGCTGTTCTTC
j_call: TRBJ2-7; clone_size: -; v_call: TRBV27; d_call: -; cdr3_aa: CATALTSPAYEQYF; cdr3_nt: TGTGCCACTGCCCTTACTTCCCCCGCCTACGAGCAGTACTTC
j_call: TRBJ2-3; clone_size: -; v_call: TRBV5-6; d_call: -; cdr3_aa: CASSMGLQPDTQYF; cdr3_nt: TGTGCCAGCAGCATGGGACTTCAACCAGATACGCAGTATTTT
j_call: TRBJ2-3; clone_size: -; v_call: TRBV5-1; d_call: -; cdr3_aa: CASSLDPANTDTQYF; cdr3_nt: TGCGCCAGCAGCTTGGACCCGGCGAACACAGATACGCAGTATTTT
j_call: TRBJ2-1; clone_size: many; v_call: TRBV27; d_call: -; cdr3_aa: CASSFSGSYNEQFF; cdr3_nt: TGTGCCAGCAGTTTTTCGGGGAGCTACAATGAGCAGTTCTTC
j_call: TRBJ2-3; clone_size: -; v_call: TRBV5-1; d_call: TRBD2; cdr3_aa: CASSLFGSGRLGDTQYF; cdr3_nt: TGCGCCAGCAGCTTGTTCGGTAGCGGGAGGCTAGGAGATACGCAGTATTTT
j_call: TRBJ2-7; clone_size: few; v_call: TRBV6-2/TRBV6-3; d_call: -; cdr3_aa: CASSYTTSYEQYF; cdr3_nt: TGTGCCAGCAGTTACACGACTAGCTACGAGCAGTACTTC
j_call: TRBJ1-1; clone_size: -; v_call: TRBV6-1; d_call: TRBD1; cdr3_aa: CAGGQGQVTEAFF; cdr3_nt: TGTGCCGGCGGACAGGGCCAAGTGACTGAAGCTTTCTTT
j_call: TRBJ2-7; clone_size: few; v_call: TRBV4-1; d_call: TRBD2; cdr3_aa: CASSLIAGASYEQYF; cdr3_nt: TGCGCCAGCAGCCTGATAGCGGGAGCCTCCTACGAGCAGTACTTC
j_call: TRBJ2-5; clone_size: -; v_call: TRBV6-2/TRBV6-3; d_call: -; cdr3_aa: CASSYQDYVSETQYF; cdr3_nt: TGTGCCAGCAGTTACCAGGACTATGTATCGGAGACCCAGTACTTC
j_call: TRBJ1-6; clone_size: -; v_call: TRBV10-3; d_call: -; cdr3_aa: CAIGTQADSPLHF; cdr3_nt: TGTGCCATCGGGACCCAGGCGGATTCACCCCTCCACTTT
j_call: TRBJ1-1; clone_size: -; v_call: TRBV6-2/TRBV6-3; d_call: TRBD1; cdr3_aa: CASSYSRTGGFTEAFF; cdr3_nt: TGTGCCAGCAGTTATTCGCGGACAGGGGGCTTCACTGAAGCTTTCTTT